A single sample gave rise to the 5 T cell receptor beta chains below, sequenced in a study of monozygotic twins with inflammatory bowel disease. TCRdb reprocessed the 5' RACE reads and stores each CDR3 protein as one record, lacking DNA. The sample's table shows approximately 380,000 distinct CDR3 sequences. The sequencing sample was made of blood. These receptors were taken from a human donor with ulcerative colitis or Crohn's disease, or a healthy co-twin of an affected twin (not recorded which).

The CDR3 loop is CSAILMNTEAFF. This sequence joins TRBV20-1 and TRBJ1-1. The CDR3 length is 12 residues. Germline loops: CDR1 DFQATT, CDR2 SNEGSKA (reference sequence).

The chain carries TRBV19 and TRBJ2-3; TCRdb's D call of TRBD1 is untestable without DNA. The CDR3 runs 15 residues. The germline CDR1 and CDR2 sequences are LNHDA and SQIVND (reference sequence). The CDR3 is CASTLRDRSTDTQYF.

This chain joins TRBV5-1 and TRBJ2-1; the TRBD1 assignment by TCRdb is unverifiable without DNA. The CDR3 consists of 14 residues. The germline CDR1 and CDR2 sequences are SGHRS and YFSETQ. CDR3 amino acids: CASSLSGANNEQFF. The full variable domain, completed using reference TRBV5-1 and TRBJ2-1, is KAGVTQTPRYLIKTRGQQVTLSCSPISGHRSVSWYQQTPGQGLQFLFEYFSETQRNKGNFPGRFSGRQFSNSRSEMNVSTLELGDSALYLCASSLSGANNEQFFGPGTRLTVL.

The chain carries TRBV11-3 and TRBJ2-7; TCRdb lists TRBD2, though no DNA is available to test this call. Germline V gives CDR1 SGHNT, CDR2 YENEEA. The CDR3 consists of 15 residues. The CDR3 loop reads CASSSTSGSSYEQYF.

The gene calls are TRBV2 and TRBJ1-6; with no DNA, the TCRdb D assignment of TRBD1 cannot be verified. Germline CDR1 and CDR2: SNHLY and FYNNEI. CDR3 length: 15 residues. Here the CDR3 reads CANKGDRGVNSPLHF.